Listed below are T cell receptor beta chains from one sample, sequenced in a study of sequential checkpoint blockade in melanoma. Profiling relied on immunoSEQ multiplex PCR, and the TCRdb table lists in-frame clones only, not all of them. The sample records 15,000 to 20,000 clones, about 80% being singletons. The source was CD8+ T cells sorted from blood (inferred from file names), collected from a patient given nivolumab and ipilimumab in sequence. The receptor set was obtained from a human donor with melanoma. Both conserved end residues are part of each CDR3. D genes are given only for firm matches. Clone size is not always given. Where it is, it says once, few, many or a class for expanded clones.

J: TRBJ1-5; size: few; D: NA; V: TRBV27; length: 15; CDR3: CASRMDIYSNQPQHF; DNA: TGTGCCAGCAGGATGGACATTTATAGCAATCAGCCCCAGCATTTT
J: TRBJ1-1; size: NA; D: TRBD1; V: TRBV7-2; length: 16; CDR3: CASSRTGTGLNTEAFF; DNA: TGTGCCAGCAGCCGAACCGGGACAGGTTTGAACACTGAAGCTTTCTTT
J: TRBJ1-1; size: NA; D: NA; V: TRBV4-1; length: 15; CDR3: CASSQAPQGSTEAFF; DNA: TGCGCCAGCAGCCAAGCTCCCCAGGGAAGTACTGAAGCTTTCTTT
J: TRBJ2-7; size: NA; D: TRBD1; V: TRBV7-9; length: 13; CDR3: CASSPRDSPGQYF; DNA: TGTGCCAGCAGCCCCCGGGACAGTCCGGGGCAGTACTTC
J: TRBJ2-1; size: NA; D: TRBD1; V: TRBV9; length: 19; CDR3: CASSPIRDRDPPPYNEQFF; DNA: TGTGCCAGCAGCCCGATCCGGGACAGGGATCCCCCTCCCTACAATGAGCAGTTCTTC
J: TRBJ1-5; size: NA; D: NA; V: TRBV21-1; length: 18; CDR3: CASSPPPHRELSNQPQHF; DNA: TGTGCCAGCAGCCCGCCTCCGCACAGGGAGCTTAGCAATCAGCCCCAGCATTTT
J: TRBJ2-3; size: NA; D: TRBD2; V: TRBV7-2; length: 12; CDR3: CASRLAGDTQYF; DNA: TGTGCCAGCCGACTAGCGGGAGATACGCAGTATTTT
J: TRBJ1-2; size: NA; D: NA; V: TRBV4-1; length: 16; CDR3: CASSQEVGGDDYGYTF; DNA: TGCGCCAGCAGCCAAGAGGTCGGAGGGGATGACTATGGCTACACCTTC
J: TRBJ2-3; size: NA; D: TRBD2; V: TRBV27; length: 16; CDR3: CASSLSGAGGPDTQYF; DNA: TGTGCCAGCAGTTTATCGGGGGCGGGAGGCCCAGATACGCAGTATTTT
J: TRBJ2-7; size: NA; D: TRBD1; V: TRBV7-9; length: 13; CDR3: CASHRDSSYEQYF; DNA: TGTGCCAGCCACCGGGACAGCTCCTACGAGCAGTACTTC